Shown below are 17 T cell receptor beta chains from a single sample sequenced in a study of T cells in Graves' hyperthyroidism and ophthalmopathy. Amplification of TCR beta CDR3 regions was performed using RNA transcripts as template. With the HTBI primer set, the TCR CDR3 went through a first round of RT-PCR. One entry per CDR3 protein results from TCRdb running MiXCR on the multiplex PCR reads. In the table there are hundreds of thousands of distinct CDR3 sequences, 12% to 15% of which are singletons. The sample comprised blood. These receptors all stem from a woman between 18 and 30 years old with Graves' hyperthyroidism.

This clonotype was observed a handful of times. CDR3 sequence (DNA): TGTGCCAGCTCTCGACGACAGGGGTCTAATGAAAAACTGTTTTTT. It yields the protein CASSRRQGSNEKLFF. The chain combines TRBV18 with TRBJ1-4, with 8 bases that match TRBD1. The CDR3 covers 15 residues. V trimming: 6 bases; J trimming: 3 bases; junction bases outside the gene matches: 6. Germline-derived CDR1 and CDR2 are KGHSH and LQKENI.

The table lists this clonotype with many counts. The chain joins TRBV12-3 or TRBV12-4 to TRBJ1-5, with 7 bases matching TRBD1. V shed 5 bases and J 0 bases; nucleotides not matched to a gene: 10. The CDR3 runs 17 residues. The CDR3 spells CASSPGQDLYSNQPQHF. CDR3 in DNA: TGTGCCAGCAGTCCCGGACAGGACTTATATAGCAATCAGCCCCAGCATTTT.

This clonotype was counted at least ten times. The V call is TRBV12-3 or TRBV12-4, the J call TRBJ1-2; D gene uncertain. The length of the CDR3 is 15 residues. V was clipped by 5 bases and J by 2 bases, with 15 bases between them. CDR3 nucleotides: TGTGCCAGCAGTCCCACTGGTCAAACAAACTATGGCTACACCTTC. Its translation is CASSPTGQTNYGYTF.

This clonotype appeared a few times. The rearrangement links TRBV20-1 to TRBJ2-1; 10 nucleotides match TRBD2. Germline V gene lookup returns CDR1 DFQATT and CDR2 SNEGSKA (reference sequence). V lost 5 bases to trimming and J lost 0 bases; unmatched junction nucleotides: 16. There are 19 residues in the CDR3. CDR3 protein: CSARSVRLAGRVSYNEQFF. DNA for the CDR3: TGCAGTGCTCGCTCAGTGAGACTAGCGGGCCGAGTCTCCTACAATGAGCAGTTCTTC.

This clonotype was seen many times. This chain connects TRBV14 to TRBJ2-1, with a possible D match to TRBD1 (6 bases). CDR3 length: 14 amino acids. The germline V gene has CDR1 SGHDN and CDR2 FVKESK. Deletions cut 3 bases from V and 2 bases from J, with 8 bases between. CDR3 sequence (DNA): TGTGCCAGCAGCCATCGACAGGCCTACAATGAGCAGTTCTTC. Its translation: CASSHRQAYNEQFF.

CDR3 DNA sequence: TGTGCCTGGATGCTTAACAGGGAAGAATGGGGCACAGATACGCAGTATTTT. It specifies CAWMLNREEWGTDTQYF. The rearrangement links TRBV30 to TRBJ2-3; tentative D call: TRBD1 (6 bases). V was shortened by 4 bases and J by 1 base, with 21 bases between the two germline ends. The CDR3 length is 17 residues. Germline V gives CDR1 GTSNPN, CDR2 SVGIG (reference sequence).

There are many counts of this clonotype. The rearrangement links TRBV7-6 to TRBJ2-7, with 14 bases lining up with TRBD2. CDR1 is SGHVS, CDR2 FNYEAQ, per germline. The CDR3 loop spans 19 amino acids. V trimming: 1 base; J trimming: 0 bases; junction bases outside the gene matches: 8. This CDR3 is CASSLVGTSGSGGSYEQYF. For the CDR3, the DNA is TGTGCCAGCAGCTTAGTTGGGACTAGCGGGAGCGGGGGCTCCTACGAGCAGTACTTC. Full variable domain (remainder filled in from reference TRBV7-6 and TRBJ2-7): GAGVSQSPRYKVTKRGQDVALRCDPISGHVSLYWYRQALGQGPEFLTYFNYEAQQDKSGLPNDRFSAERPEGSISTLTIQRTEQRDSAMYRCASSLVGTSGSGGSYEQYFGPGTRLTVT.

This sequence joins TRBV7-2 and TRBJ2-7; 11 nucleotides match TRBD2. The CDR3 has 15 amino acids. V lost 5 bases and J lost 3; bases outside the gene matches: 6. Per germline, CDR1 SGHTA and CDR2 FQGNSA. DNA for the CDR3: TGTGCCAGCAGCGGACTAGCGGGTGGATACTACGAGCAGTACTTC. It translates to CASSGLAGGYYEQYF.

The table lists this clonotype with many counts. The V gene is TRBV18, the J gene TRBJ2-1; perhaps TRBD2 as D (6 bases). The V end lost 4 bases, the J end lost 4 bases, and 17 bases lay between the germline ends. The CDR3 consists of 16 residues. CDR1 KGHSH and CDR2 LQKENI come from the germline V gene. Here the CDR3 DNA reads TGTGCCAGCTCACTGATTACCGGGACTTTTTACAATGAGCAGTTCTTC. The encoded protein is CASSLITGTFYNEQFF.

There are many counts of this clonotype. The chain recombines TRBV28 with TRBJ2-3; D not certain. CDR3 length: 16 residues. The germline V gene encodes CDR1 MDHEN and CDR2 SYDVKM. V lost 3 bases, J lost 0 bases, and 13 bases lay in between. The CDR3 reads CASSFHRSSSTDTQYF. The CDR3 nucleotides are TGTGCCAGCAGTTTCCATAGATCCTCTAGCACAGATACGCAGTATTTT.

In this sample, this clonotype turned up many times. V gene TRBV12-3 or TRBV12-4 combines with J gene TRBJ2-7; no clear D. The CDR3 consists of 14 residues. The germline V and J ends were trimmed by 6 bases and 3 bases, with 15 bases remaining between them. CDR3 sequence reads: CASRLSRRSYEQYF. The CDR3, as DNA: TGTGCCAGCAGACTCTCACGCCGGAGCTACGAGCAGTACTTC.

This clonotype was seen a few times. The chain links TRBV12-3 or TRBV12-4 to TRBJ1-5; D possibly corresponds to TRBD1 (5 bases). The CDR3 covers 16 residues. V lost 2 bases to trimming and J lost 8 bases, with 19 bases between them. The CDR3 loop is CASSLSLQGFSKPQHF. CDR3 nucleotides: TGTGCCAGCAGTTTATCGTTGCAGGGTTTCAGTAAGCCCCAGCATTTT.

This rearrangement joins TRBV9 to TRBJ2-7, with D perhaps matching TRBD2 (5 bases). The V end was cut by 4 bases, the J end by 5 bases, with 16 bases between. This CDR3 contains 14 residues. Germline V gives CDR1 SGDLS, CDR2 YYNGEE. CDR3 region: CASSPGENIHEQYF. In DNA, the CDR3 is TGTGCCAGCAGCCCCGGGGAGAATATCCACGAGCAGTACTTC.

V usage is TRBV24-1 and J usage is TRBJ1-2; tentative D call: TRBD1 (5 bases). CDR1 is KGHDR, CDR2 SFDVKD, per germline. Between the trimmed V and J ends, which lost 4 bases and 8 bases, there was a span of 13 bases. The CDR3 loop spans 13 amino acids. CDR3 sequence (DNA): TGTGCCACCAGTGAATGGGACGGAGAAGGCTACACCTTC. Translated: CATSEWDGEGYTF.

The table lists this clonotype with many counts. The chain is built from TRBV25-1 and TRBJ2-3, with TRBD2 matching 7 bases. V dropped 6 bases and J dropped 0; count of bases not matched to a gene: 6. This CDR3 contains 15 residues. CDR1 and CDR2 (germline): MGHDK, SYGVNS. CDR3 bases: TGTGCCAGCAGAGGGAGGGAGGGAAGCACAGATACGCAGTATTTT. Residues: CASRGREGSTDTQYF. Supplemented by reference TRBV25-1 and TRBJ2-3, the full variable domain reads EADIYQTPRYLVIGTGKKITLECSQTMGHDKMYWYQQDPGMELHLIHYSYGVNSTEKGDLSSESTVSRIRTEHFPLTLESARPSHTSQYLCASRGREGSTDTQYFGPGTRLTVL.

This clonotype was recorded a few times. The rearrangement joins TRBV6-2 or TRBV6-3 to TRBJ2-1; 9 nucleotides line up with TRBD2. CDR3 length: 14 amino acids. Per the germline V gene, CDR1 is MNHEY and CDR2 is SVGEGT. J lost 8 bases, V lost 11 bases, and 13 bases had no gene match. The CDR3 bases are TGTGCCTCATCCGGGACTAGCCTTGTGGATGAGCAGTTCTTC. Its translation: CASSGTSLVDEQFF.

In this sample, this clonotype turned up a few times. The chain is built from TRBV28 and TRBJ2-7; D uncertain. Between the trimmed V and J ends, which lost 1 base and 2 bases, there was a span of 6 bases. CDR1 and CDR2 from the germline V gene are MDHEN and SYDVKM. The length of the CDR3 is 13 residues. The CDR3 sequence is CASSLFTTYEQYF. CDR3 sequence (DNA): TGTGCCAGCAGTTTATTCACCACCTACGAGCAGTACTTC.